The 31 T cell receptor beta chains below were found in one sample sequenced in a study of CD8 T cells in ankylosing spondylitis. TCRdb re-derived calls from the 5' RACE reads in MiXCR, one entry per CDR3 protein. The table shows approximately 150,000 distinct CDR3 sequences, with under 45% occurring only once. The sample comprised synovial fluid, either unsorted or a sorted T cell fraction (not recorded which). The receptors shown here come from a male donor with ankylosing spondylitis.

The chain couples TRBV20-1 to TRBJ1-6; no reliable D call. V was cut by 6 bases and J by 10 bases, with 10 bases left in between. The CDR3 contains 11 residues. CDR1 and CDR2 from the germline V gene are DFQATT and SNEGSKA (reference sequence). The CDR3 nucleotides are TGCAGTGCCCGAGGTGGATCACCCCTCCACTTT. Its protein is CSARGGSPLHF.

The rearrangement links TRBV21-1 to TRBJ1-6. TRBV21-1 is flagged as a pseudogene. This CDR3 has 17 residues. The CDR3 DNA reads TGTGCCAGCAGCAAACCCCGTACTCGGCCTGCCAATTCACCCCTCCACTTT. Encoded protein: CASSKPRTRPANSPLHF.

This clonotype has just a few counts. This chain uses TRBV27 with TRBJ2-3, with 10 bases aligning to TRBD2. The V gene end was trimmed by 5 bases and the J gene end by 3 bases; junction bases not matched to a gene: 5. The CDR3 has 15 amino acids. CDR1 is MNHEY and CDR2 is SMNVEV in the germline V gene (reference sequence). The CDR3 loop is CASSPQLAGTDTQYF. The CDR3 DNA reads TGTGCCAGCAGTCCACAACTAGCGGGGACAGATACGCAGTATTTT.

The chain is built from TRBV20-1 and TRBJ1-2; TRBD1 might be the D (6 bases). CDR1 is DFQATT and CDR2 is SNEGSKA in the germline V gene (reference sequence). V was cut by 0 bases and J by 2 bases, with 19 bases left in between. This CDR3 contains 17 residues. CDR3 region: CSARDWPGRGGNYGYTF. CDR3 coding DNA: TGCAGTGCTAGAGATTGGCCAGGGCGGGGGGGCAACTATGGCTACACCTTC.

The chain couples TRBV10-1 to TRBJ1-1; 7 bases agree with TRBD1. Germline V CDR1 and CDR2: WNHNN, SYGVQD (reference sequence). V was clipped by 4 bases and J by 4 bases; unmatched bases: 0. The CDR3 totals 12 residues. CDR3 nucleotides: TGCGCCAGCAGTGCAGGGGGCACTGAAGCTTTCTTT. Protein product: CASSAGGTEAFF.

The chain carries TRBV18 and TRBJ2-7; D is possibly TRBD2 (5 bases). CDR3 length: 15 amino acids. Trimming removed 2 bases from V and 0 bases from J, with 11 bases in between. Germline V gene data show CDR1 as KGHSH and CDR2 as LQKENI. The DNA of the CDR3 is TGTGCCAGCTCACCAAGAACGGGGAGCTCCTACGAGCAGTACTTC. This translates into CASSPRTGSSYEQYF.

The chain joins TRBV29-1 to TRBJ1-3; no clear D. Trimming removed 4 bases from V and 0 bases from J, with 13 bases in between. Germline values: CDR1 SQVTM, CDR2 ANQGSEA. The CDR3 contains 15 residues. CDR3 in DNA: TGCAGCGTTGTTGACTGCCTGAGCTCTGGAAACACCATATATTTT. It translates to CSVVDCLSSGNTIYF.

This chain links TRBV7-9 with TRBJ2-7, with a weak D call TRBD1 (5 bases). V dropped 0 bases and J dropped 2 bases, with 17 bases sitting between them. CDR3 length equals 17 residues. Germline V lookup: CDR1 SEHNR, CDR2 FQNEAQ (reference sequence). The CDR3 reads CASSLALKAGFPYEQYF. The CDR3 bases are TGTGCCAGCAGCTTAGCTTTGAAAGCAGGGTTCCCCTACGAGCAGTACTTC.

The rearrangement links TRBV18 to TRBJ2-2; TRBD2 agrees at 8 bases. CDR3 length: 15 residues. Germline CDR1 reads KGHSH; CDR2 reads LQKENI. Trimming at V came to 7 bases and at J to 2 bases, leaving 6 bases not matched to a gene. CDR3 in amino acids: CASFRLAPNTGELFF. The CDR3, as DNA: TGTGCCAGCTTTCGACTAGCGCCTAACACCGGGGAGCTGTTTTTT.

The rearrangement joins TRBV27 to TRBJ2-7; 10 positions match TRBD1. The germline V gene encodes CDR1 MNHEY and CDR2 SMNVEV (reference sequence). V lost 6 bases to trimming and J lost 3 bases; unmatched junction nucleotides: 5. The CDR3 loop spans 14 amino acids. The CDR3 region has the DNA TGTGCCAGCAGGGTGACAGGGGGCCTCTACGAGCAGTACTTC. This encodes CASRVTGGLYEQYF.

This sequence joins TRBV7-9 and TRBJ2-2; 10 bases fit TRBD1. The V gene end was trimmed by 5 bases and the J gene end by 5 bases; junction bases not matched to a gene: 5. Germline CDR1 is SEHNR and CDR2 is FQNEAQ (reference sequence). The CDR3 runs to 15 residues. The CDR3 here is CASSPPGQGTGELFF. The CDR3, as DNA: TGTGCCAGCAGCCCACCGGGACAGGGGACCGGGGAGCTGTTTTTT.

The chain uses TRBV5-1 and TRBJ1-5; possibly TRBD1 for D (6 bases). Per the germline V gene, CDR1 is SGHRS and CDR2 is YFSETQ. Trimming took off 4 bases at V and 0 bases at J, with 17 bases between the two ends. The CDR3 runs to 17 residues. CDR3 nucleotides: TGCGCCAGCAGCCCGTGGACAGTCGGATATAGCAATCAGCCCCAGCATTTT. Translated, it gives CASSPWTVGYSNQPQHF.

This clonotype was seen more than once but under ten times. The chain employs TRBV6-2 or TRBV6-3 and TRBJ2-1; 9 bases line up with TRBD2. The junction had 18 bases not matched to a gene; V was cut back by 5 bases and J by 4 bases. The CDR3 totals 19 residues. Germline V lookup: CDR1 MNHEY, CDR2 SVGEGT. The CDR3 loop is CASSNPGVAGATLYNEQFF. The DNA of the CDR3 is TGTGCCAGCAGTAACCCCGGGGTAGCGGGAGCTACCCTATACAATGAGCAGTTCTTC.

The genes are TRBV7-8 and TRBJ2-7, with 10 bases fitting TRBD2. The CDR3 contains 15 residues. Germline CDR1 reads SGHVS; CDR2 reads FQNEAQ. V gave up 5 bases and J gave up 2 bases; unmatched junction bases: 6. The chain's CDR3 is CASSLVLAGPYEQYF. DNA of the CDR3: TGTGCCAGCAGCCTAGTACTAGCGGGGCCCTACGAGCAGTACTTC. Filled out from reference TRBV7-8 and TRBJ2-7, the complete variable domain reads GAGVSQSPRYKVAKRGQDVALRCDPISGHVSLFWYQQALGQGPEFLTYFQNEAQLDKSGLPSDRFFAERPEGSVSTLKIQRTQQEDSAVYLCASSLVLAGPYEQYFGPGTRLTVT.

The CDR3 coding sequence is TGTGCCACCAGGGTAGGGCCTGGCAATGAGCAGTTCTTC. It specifies CATRVGPGNEQFF. The chain links TRBV24-1 to TRBJ2-1; D is unresolved. Between the trimmed V and J ends, which lost 7 bases and 6 bases, there was a span of 12 bases. CDR3 length: 13 residues. Germline V CDR1 and CDR2: KGHDR, SFDVKD.

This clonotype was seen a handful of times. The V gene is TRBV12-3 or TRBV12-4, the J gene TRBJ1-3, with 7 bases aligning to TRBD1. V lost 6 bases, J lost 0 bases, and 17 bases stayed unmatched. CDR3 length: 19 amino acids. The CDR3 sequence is CASSEDRLKTVYSGNTIYF. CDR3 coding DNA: TGTGCCAGCAGCGAGGACAGGCTCAAAACGGTTTACTCTGGAAACACCATATATTTT.

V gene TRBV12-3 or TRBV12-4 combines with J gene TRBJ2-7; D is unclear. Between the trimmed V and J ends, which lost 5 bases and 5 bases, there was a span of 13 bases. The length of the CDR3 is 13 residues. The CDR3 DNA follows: TGTGCCAGCAGTATTAGGGTTACCCACGAGCAGTACTTC. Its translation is CASSIRVTHEQYF.

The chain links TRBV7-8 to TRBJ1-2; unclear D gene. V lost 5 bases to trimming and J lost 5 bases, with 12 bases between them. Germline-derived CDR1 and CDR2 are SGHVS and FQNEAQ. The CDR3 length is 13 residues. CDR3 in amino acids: CASSRAGLYGYTF. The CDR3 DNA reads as TGTGCCAGCAGCCGCGCAGGACTATATGGCTACACCTTC.

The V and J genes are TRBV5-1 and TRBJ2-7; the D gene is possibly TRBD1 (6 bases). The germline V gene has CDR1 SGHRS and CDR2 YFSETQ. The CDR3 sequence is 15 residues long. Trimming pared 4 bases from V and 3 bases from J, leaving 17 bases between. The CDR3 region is CASSLRTAYNYEQYF. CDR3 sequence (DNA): TGCGCCAGCAGCCTAAGGACAGCTTACAACTACGAGCAGTACTTC.

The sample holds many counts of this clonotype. The CDR3 sequence: CASSPDSYSLAGGGADTQYF. In DNA, the CDR3 is TGTGCCAGCAGCCCGGACAGCTATTCACTAGCGGGAGGAGGGGCAGATACGCAGTATTTT. V usage is TRBV4-2 and J usage is TRBJ2-3; 12 bases line up with TRBD2. V shed 4 bases and J 4 bases; nucleotides not matched to a gene: 18. Germline CDR1 LGHNA, CDR2 YNFKEQ. This CDR3 is built from 20 residues.

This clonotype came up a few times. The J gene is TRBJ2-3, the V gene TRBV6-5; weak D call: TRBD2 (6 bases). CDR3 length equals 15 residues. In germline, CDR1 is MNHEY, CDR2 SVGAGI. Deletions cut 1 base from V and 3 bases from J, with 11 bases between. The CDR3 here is CASSYFGGTTDTQYF. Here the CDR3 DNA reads TGTGCCAGCAGTTACTTCGGAGGGACGACAGATACGCAGTATTTT.

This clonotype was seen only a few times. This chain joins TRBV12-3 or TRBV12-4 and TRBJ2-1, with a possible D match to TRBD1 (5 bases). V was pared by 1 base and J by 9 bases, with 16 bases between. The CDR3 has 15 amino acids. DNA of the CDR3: TGTGCCAGCAGTTTAGAGGACCAGGGAACCGGTGAGCAGTTCTTC. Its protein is CASSLEDQGTGEQFF.

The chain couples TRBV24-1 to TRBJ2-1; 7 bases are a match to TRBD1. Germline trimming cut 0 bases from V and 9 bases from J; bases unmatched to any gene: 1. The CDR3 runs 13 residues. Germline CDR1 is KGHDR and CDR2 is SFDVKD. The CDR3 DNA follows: TGTGCCACCAGTGATTTGTGGACAGGTGAGCAGTTCTTC. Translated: CATSDLWTGEQFF.

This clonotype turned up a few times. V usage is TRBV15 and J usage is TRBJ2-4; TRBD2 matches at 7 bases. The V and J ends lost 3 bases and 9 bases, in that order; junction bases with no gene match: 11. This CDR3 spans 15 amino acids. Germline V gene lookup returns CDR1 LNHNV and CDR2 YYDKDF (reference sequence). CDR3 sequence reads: CATSSEAGEVSIQYF. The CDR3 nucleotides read TGTGCCACCAGCAGTGAGGCGGGAGAGGTGTCCATTCAGTACTTC. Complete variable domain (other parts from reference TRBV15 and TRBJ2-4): DAMVIQNPRYQVTQFGKPVTLSCSQTLNHNVMYWYQQKSSQAPKLLFHYYDKDFNNEADTPDNFQSRRPNTSFCFLDIRSPGLGDTAMYLCATSSEAGEVSIQYFGAGTRLSVL.

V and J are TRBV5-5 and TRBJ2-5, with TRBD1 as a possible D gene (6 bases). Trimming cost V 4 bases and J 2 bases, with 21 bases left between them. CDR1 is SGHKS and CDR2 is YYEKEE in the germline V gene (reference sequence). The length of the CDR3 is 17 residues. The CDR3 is CASSPKSKQGVQETQYF. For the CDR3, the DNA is TGTGCCAGCAGCCCCAAAAGCAAACAGGGCGTTCAAGAGACCCAGTACTTC.

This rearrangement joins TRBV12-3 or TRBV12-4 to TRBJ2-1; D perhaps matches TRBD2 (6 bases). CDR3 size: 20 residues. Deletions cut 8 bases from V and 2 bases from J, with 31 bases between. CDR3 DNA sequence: TGTGCCAGCTCGGGACTTTCCGTGTTGATTCCCGTGCCCCCCTACAATGAGCAGTTCTTC. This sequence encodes CASSGLSVLIPVPPYNEQFF.

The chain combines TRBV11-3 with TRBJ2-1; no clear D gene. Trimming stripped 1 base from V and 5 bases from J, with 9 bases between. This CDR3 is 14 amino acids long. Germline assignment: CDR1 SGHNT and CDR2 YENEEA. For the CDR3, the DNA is TGTGCCAGCAGCTTAGTGGGGTTTCACAATGAGCAGTTCTTC. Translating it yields CASSLVGFHNEQFF.

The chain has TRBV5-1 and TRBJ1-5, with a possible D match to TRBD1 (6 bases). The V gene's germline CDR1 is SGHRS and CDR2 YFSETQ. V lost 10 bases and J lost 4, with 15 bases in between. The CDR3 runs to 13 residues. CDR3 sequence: CAGPGQRNQPQHF. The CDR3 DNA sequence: TGCGCCGGCCCAGGACAGAGGAATCAGCCCCAGCATTTT.

CDR3 protein: CASSAGQASTDTQYF. Here the CDR3 DNA reads TGTGCCAGCAGCGCCGGACAGGCAAGCACAGATACGCAGTATTTT. The V and J genes are TRBV9 and TRBJ2-3; the match to TRBD1 covers 7 bases. Germline loops: CDR1 SGDLS, CDR2 YYNGEE. CDR3 length: 15 residues. The V and J ends lost 3 bases and 0 bases, in that order; junction bases with no gene match: 4.

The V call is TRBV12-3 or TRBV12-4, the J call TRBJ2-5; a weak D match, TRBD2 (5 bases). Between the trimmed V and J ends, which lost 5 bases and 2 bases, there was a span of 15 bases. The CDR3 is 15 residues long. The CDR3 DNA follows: TGTGCCAGCAGTGGAGGCCAGTGGATACAAGAGACCCAGTACTTC. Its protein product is CASSGGQWIQETQYF.

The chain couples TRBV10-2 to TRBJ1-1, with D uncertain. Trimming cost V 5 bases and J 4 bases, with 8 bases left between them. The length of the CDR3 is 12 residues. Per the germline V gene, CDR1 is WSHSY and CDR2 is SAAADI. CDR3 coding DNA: TGCGCCAGCAGTAACATGGGCACTGAAGCTTTCTTT. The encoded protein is CASSNMGTEAFF.